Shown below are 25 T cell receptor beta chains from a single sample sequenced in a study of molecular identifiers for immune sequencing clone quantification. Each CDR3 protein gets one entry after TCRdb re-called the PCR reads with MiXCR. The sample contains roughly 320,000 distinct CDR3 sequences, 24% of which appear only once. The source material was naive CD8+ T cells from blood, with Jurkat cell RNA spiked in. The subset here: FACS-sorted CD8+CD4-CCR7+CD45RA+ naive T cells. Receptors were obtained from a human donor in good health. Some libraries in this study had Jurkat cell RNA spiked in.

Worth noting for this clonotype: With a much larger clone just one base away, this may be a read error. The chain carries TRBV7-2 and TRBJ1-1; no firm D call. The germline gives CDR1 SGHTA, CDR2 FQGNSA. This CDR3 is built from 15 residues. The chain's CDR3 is CASSPFTGMNPEAFF. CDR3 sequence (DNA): TGTGCCAGCAGCCCATTCACGGGCATGAACCCTGAAGCTTTCTTT. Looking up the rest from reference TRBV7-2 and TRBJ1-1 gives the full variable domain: GAGVSQSPSNKVTEKGKDVELRCDPISGHTALYWYRQSLGQGLEFLIYFQGNSAPDKSGLPSDRFSAERTGGSVSTLTIQRTQQEDSAVYLCASSPFTGMNPEAFFGQGTRLTVV.

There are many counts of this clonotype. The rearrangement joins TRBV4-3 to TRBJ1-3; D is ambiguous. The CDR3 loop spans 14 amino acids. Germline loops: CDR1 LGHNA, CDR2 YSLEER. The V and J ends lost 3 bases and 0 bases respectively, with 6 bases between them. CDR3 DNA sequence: TGCGCCAGCAGCCAGGGTTTCTCTGGAAACACCATATATTTT. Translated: CASSQGFSGNTIYF.

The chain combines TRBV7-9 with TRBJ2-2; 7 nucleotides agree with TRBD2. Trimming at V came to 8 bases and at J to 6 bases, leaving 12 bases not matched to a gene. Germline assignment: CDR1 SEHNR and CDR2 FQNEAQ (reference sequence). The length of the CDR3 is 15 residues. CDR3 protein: CASPPTRAGAGELFF. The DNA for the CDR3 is TGTGCCAGCCCGCCCACCAGGGCGGGGGCCGGGGAGCTGTTTTTT.

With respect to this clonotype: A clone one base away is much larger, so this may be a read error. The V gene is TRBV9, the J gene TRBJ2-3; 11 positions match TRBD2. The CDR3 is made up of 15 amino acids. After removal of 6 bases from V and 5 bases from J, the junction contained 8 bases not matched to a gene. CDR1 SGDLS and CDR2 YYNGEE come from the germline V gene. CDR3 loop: CASIAGGLAGDTQYF. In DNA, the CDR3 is TGTGCCAGCATCGCTGGTGGACTAGCGGGAGATACGCAGTATTTT.

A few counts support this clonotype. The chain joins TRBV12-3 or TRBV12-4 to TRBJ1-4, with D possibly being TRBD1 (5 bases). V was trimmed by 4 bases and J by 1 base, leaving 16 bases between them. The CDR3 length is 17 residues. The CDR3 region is CASSSGRGALTNEKLFF. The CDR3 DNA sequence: TGTGCCAGCAGTTCGGGGCGAGGGGCGTTAACTAATGAAAAACTGTTTTTT.

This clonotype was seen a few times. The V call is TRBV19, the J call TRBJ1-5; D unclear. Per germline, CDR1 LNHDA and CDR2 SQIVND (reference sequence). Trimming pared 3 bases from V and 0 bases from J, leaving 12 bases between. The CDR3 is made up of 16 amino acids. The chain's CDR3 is CASSMPAAVSNQPQHF. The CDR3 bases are TGTGCCAGTAGTATGCCGGCGGCAGTTAGCAATCAGCCCCAGCATTTT.

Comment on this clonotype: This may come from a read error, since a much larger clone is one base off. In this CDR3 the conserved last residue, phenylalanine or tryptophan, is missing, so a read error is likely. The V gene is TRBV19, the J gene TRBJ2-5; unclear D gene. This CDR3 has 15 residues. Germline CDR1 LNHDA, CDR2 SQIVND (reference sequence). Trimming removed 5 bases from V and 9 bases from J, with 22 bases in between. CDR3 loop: CASSSNSGTTGSQYY. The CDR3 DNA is TGTGCCAGTAGTTCAAATAGTGGTACGACCGGGTCCCAGTACTAC.

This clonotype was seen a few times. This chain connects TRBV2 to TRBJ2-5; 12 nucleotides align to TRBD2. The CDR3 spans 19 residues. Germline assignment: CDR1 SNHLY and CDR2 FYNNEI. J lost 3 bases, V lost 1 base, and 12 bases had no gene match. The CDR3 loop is CASSEGRASGGAWEETQYF. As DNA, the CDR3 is TGTGCCAGCAGTGAAGGCCGGGCTAGCGGGGGGGCCTGGGAAGAGACCCAGTACTTC.

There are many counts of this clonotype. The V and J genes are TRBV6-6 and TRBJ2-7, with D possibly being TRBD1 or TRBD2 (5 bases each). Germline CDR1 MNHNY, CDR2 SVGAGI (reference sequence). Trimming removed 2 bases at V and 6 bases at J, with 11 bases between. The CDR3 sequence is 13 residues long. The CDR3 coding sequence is TGTGCCAGCAGTTACGGGGGTCTCTCCGAGCAGTACTTC. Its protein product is CASSYGGLSEQYF.

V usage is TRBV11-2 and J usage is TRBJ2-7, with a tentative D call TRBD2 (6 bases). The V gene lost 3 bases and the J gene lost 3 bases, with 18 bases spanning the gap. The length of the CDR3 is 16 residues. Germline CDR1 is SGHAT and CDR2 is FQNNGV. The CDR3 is CASSFAPGLGGYEQYF. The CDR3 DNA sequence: TGTGCCAGCAGCTTCGCACCGGGTCTGGGGGGCTACGAGCAGTACTTC.

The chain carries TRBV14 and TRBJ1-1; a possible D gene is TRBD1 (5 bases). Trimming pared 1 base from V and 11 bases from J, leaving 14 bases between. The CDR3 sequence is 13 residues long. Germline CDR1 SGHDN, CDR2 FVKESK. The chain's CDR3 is CASSQGGVWIAFF. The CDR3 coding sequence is TGTGCCAGCAGCCAAGGGGGGGTGTGGATTGCTTTCTTT.

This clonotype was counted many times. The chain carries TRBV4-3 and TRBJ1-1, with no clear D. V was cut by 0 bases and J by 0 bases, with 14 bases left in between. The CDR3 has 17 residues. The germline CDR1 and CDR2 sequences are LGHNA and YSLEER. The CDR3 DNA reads TGCGCCAGCAGCCAAGATTTTTTGGAGGGATTGAACACTGAAGCTTTCTTT. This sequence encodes CASSQDFLEGLNTEAFF.

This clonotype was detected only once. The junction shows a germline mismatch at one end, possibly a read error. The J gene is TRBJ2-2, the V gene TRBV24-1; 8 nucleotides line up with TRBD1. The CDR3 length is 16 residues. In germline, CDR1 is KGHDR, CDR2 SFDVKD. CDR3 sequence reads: CAASDLQGASSGELFF. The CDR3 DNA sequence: TGTGCCGCCAGTGATTTGCAGGGGGCGAGCTCCGGGGAGCTGTTTTTT.

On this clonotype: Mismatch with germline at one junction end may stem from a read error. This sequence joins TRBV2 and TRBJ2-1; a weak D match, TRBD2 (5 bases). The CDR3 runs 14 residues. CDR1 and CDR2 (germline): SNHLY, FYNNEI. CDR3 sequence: CASSDWGRLNGQFF. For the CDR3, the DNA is TGTGCCAGCAGTGATTGGGGTAGACTAAATGGGCAGTTCTTC.

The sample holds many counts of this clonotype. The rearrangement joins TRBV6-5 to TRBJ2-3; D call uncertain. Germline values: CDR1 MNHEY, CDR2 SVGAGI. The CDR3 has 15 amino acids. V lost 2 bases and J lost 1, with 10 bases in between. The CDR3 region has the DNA TGTGCCAGCAGTTACAGTGTGGTGGGCACAGATACGCAGTATTTT. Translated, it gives CASSYSVVGTDTQYF.

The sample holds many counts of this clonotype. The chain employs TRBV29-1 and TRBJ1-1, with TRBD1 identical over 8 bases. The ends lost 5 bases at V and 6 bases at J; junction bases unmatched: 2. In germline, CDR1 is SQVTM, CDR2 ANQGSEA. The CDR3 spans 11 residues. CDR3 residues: CSVTGGSEAFF. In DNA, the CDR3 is TGCAGCGTTACAGGGGGGTCTGAAGCTTTCTTT.

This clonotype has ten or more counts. Here the CDR3 reads CASSENEQFF. The CDR3 coding sequence is TGTGCCAGCAGCGAAAATGAGCAGTTCTTC. V usage is TRBV11-2 and J usage is TRBJ2-1; D is unclear. This CDR3 contains 10 residues. V lost 5 bases and J lost 7, with 3 bases in between. From germline, CDR1 is SGHAT and CDR2 FQNNGV.

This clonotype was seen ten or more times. CDR3 in DNA: TGCAGCGCCGAGAAGGAGAACACCGGGGAGCTGTTTTTT. The encoded protein is CSAEKENTGELFF. This rearrangement joins TRBV29-1 to TRBJ2-2; the D is unclear. Trimming removed 7 bases at V and 1 base at J, with 10 bases between. In germline, CDR1 is SQVTM, CDR2 ANQGSEA. The CDR3 covers 13 residues.

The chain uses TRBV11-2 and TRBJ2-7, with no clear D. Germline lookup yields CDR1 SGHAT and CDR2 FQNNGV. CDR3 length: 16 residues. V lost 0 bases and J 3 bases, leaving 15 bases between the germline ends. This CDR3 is CASSLELQLPIYEQYF. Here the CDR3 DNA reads TGTGCCAGCAGCTTAGAGCTACAGCTCCCCATCTACGAGCAGTACTTC.

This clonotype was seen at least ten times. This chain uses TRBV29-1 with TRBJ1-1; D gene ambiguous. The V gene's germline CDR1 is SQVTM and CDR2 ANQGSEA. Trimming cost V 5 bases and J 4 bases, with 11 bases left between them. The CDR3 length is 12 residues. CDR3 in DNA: TGCAGCGTTTCAGGCATCTCCACTGAAGCTTTCTTT. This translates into CSVSGISTEAFF.

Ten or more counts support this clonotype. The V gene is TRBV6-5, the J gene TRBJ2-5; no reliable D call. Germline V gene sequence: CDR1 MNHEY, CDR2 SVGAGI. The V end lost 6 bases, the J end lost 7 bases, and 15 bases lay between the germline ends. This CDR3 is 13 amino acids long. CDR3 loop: CASRPPGLWTQYF. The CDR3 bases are TGTGCCAGCAGACCCCCGGGCCTTTGGACCCAGTACTTC.

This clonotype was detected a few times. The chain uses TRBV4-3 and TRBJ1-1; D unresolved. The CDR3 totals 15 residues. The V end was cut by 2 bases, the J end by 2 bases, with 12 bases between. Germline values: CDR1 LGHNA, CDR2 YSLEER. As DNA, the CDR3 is TGCGCCAGCAGCCAATACCCGGACGTCAACACTGAAGCTTTCTTT. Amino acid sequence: CASSQYPDVNTEAFF.

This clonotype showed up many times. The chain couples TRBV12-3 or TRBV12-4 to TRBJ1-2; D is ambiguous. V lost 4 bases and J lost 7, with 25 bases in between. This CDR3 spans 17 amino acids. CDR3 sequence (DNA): TGTGCCAGCAGTTCCCCAACCCTCGGCCTGGACCTTCCTGGCTACACCTTC. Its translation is CASSSPTLGLDLPGYTF.

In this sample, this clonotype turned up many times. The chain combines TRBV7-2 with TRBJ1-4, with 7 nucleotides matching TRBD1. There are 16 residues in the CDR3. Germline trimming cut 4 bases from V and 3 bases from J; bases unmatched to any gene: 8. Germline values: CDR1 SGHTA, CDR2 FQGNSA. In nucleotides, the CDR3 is TGTGCCAGCAGCTATAGACAGGGATGGCCTAATGAAAAACTGTTTTTT. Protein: CASSYRQGWPNEKLFF.

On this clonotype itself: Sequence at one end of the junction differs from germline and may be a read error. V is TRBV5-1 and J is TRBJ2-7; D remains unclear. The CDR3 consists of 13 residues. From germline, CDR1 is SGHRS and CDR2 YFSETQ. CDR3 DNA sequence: TGCGCCGGCAGCCCGCCAGCGTCCTACGAGCAGTACTTC. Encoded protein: CAGSPPASYEQYF.